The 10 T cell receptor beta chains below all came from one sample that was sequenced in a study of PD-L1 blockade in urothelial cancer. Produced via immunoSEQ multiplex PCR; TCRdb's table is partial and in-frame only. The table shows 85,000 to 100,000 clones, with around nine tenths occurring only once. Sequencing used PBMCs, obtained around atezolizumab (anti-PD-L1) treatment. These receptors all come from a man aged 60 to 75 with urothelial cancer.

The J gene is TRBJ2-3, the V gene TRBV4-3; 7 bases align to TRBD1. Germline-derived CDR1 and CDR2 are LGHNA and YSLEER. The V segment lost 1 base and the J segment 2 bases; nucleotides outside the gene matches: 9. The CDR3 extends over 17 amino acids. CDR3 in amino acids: CASSQVSGQANTDTQYF. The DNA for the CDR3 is TGCGCCAGCAGCCAAGTGAGCGGACAGGCAAACACAGATACGCAGTATTTT.

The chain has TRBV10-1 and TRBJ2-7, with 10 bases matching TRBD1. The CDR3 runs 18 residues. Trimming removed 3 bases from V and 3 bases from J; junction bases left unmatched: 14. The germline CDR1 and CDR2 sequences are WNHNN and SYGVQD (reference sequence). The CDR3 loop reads CASSDQNGTGVCNYEQYF. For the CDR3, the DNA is TGCGCCAGCAGTGATCAAAATGGGACAGGGGTATGCAACTACGAGCAGTACTTC.

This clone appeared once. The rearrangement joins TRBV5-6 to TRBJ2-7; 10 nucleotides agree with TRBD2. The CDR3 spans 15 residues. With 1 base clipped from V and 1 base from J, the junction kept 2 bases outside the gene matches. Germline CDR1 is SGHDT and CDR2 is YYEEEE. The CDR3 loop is CASSLSSGGSYEQYF. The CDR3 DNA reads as TGTGCCAGCAGCTTGAGTAGCGGGGGGTCCTACGAGCAGTACTTC.

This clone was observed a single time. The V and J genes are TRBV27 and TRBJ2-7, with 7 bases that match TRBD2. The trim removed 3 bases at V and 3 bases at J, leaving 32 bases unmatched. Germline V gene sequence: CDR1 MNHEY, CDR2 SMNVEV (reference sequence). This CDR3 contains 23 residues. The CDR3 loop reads CASSFRRGAGVFAGGDAIYEQYF. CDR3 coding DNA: TGTGCCAGCAGTTTTCGCCGGGGCGCGGGAGTTTTCGCCGGTGGGGATGCGATCTACGAGCAGTACTTC.

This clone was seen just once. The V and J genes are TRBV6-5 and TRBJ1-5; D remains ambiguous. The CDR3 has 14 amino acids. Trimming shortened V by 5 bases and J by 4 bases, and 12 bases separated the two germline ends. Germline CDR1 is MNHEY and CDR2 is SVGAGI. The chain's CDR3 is CASSTGPANQPQHF. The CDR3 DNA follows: TGTGCCAGCAGTACGGGTCCGGCGAATCAGCCCCAGCATTTT.

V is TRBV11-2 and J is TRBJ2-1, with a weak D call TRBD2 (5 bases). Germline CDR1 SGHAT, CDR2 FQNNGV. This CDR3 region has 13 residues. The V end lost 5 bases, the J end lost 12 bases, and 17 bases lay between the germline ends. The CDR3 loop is CASSSLAGGGQFF. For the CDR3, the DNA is TGTGCCAGCAGCAGCCTCGCGGGCGGCGGGCAGTTCTTC.

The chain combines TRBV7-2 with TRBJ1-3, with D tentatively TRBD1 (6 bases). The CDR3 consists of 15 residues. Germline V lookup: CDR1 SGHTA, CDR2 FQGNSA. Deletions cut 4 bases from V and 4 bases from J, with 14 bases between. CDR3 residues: CASSSHRVSGNTIYF. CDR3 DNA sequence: TGTGCCAGCAGCTCGCACAGGGTGTCCGGAAACACCATATATTTT. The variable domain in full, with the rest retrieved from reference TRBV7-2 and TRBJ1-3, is GAGVSQSPSNKVTEKGKDVELRCDPISGHTALYWYRQSLGQGLEFLIYFQGNSAPDKSGLPSDRFSAERTGGSVSTLTIQRTQQEDSAVYLCASSSHRVSGNTIYFGEGSWLTVV.

This CDR3 reads CAWSVVSGGNTIYF. In DNA, the CDR3 is TGTGCCTGGAGTGTAGTGTCCGGTGGAAACACCATATATTTT. The chain couples TRBV30 to TRBJ1-3; D call uncertain. V was shortened by 0 bases and J by 3 bases, with 9 bases between the two germline ends. The CDR3 extends over 14 amino acids. Germline CDR1 and CDR2: GTSNPN and SVGIG (reference sequence). The entire variable domain, with the rest obtained from reference TRBV30 and TRBJ1-3, is as follows: SQTIHQWPATLVQPVGSPLSLECTVEGTSNPNLYWYRQAAGRGLQLLFYSVGIGQISSEVPQNLSASRPQDRQFILSSKKLLLSDSGFYLCAWSVVSGGNTIYFGEGSWLTVV.

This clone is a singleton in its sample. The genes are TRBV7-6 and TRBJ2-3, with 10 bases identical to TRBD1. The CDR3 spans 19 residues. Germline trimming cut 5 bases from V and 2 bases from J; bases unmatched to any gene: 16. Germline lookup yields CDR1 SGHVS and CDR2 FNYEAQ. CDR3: CASSPRGTGVLVHTDTQYF. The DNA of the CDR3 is TGTGCCAGCAGCCCCAGAGGGACAGGGGTACTCGTCCACACAGATACGCAGTATTTT.

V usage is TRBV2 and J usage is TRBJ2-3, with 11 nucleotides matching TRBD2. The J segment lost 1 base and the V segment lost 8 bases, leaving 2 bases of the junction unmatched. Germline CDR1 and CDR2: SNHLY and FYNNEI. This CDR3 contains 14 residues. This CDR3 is CASLSGRGTDTQYF. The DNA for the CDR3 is TGTGCCAGCCTTAGCGGGAGGGGCACAGATACGCAGTATTTT.